This note documents a single T cell receptor (beta chain) sequence. Its specificity is unknown. The data were taken from a study of identical twins. Study-wide results and caveats: The study found weaker excess twin sharing in beta out-of-frame sequences.

The CDR3 covers 14 residues. Germline-derived CDR1 and CDR2 are DFQATT and SNEGSKA (reference sequence). The ends were cut back, 6 bases at V and 3 bases at J, with 15 bases in the middle. TCRdb itself ran the 5' RACE reads through MiXCR, one entry per CDR3 protein. This table holds some 570,000 distinct CDR3 sequences, about 22% found once. The same data also went into a second study, on yellow fever vaccine responses in identical twins. In that study: It has been reported that, in twins, the vaccine T cell response seemed partly convergent and partly personalized.

This receptor was taken from a woman aged 18-29 years in good health. The chain is built from TRBV20-1 and TRBJ2-1, with D perhaps matching TRBD1 (5 bases). The sequencing sample was made of CD4+ T cells sorted from blood. The CDR3 spells CSALSRDSYNEQFF. The CDR3 coding sequence is TGCAGTGCCCTCTCCCGAGACAGCTACAATGAGCAGTTCTTC.